The text below deals with one T cell receptor (beta chain). Its antigen is still unknown. The read stops 3 residues short of the end of the CDR3; the missing end is completed from the germline J gene. The source of the sample is a study of T cells in women clearing cervical HPV infection. Findings and caveats of the study: TRBV6-7 abundance was lower in cases than controls (roughly 0.12% versus 0.15%).

Cervical HPV DNA detected by MY09/MY11 PCR, typed by dot-blot. Average input was about 1.2 ug genomic DNA for immunoSEQ TCR beta CDR3 amplification. Sequenced by immunoSEQ multiplex PCR; TCRdb stores in-frame clones only, minus some. The specimen's table records 36,000 or so clones. Trimming removed 6 bases from V and 5 bases from J, with 14 bases in between. Per germline, CDR1 MGHRA and CDR2 YSYEKL. The CDR3 has 14 residues. This chain uses TRBV4-1 with TRBJ1-5; possible D gene TRBD1, 6 bases. The TCR sequence derives from a woman aged 18 to 75 with a cervical HPV16 infection that either progressed to CIN3+ or cleared (not recorded which). The sample consisted of blood buffy coat. The CDR3 reads CASRPGQLHQPQHF. Partial CDR3 DNA: TGCGCCAGCAGACCCGGACAGCTCCATCAGCCC.